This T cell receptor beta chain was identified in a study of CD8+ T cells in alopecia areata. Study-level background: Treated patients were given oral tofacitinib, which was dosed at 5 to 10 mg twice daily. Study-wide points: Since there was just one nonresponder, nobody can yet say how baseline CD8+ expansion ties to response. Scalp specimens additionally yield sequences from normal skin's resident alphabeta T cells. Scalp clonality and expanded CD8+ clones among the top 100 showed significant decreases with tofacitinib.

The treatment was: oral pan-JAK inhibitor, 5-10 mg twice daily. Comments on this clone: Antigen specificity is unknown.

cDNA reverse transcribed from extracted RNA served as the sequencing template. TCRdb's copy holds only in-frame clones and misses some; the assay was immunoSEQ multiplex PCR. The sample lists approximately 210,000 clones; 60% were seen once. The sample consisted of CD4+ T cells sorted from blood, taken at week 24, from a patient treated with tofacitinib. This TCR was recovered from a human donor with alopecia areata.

CDR3 protein: CASSQDYTTYNEQFF. CDR3 bases: TGCGCCAGCAGCCAGGACTATACAACCTACAATGAGCAGTTCTTC. The gene calls are TRBV4-1 and TRBJ2-1; possibly TRBD2 for D (6 bases). There are 15 residues in the CDR3. V lost 3 bases, J lost 2 bases, and 11 bases lay in between. The germline CDR1 and CDR2 sequences are MGHRA and YSYEKL.